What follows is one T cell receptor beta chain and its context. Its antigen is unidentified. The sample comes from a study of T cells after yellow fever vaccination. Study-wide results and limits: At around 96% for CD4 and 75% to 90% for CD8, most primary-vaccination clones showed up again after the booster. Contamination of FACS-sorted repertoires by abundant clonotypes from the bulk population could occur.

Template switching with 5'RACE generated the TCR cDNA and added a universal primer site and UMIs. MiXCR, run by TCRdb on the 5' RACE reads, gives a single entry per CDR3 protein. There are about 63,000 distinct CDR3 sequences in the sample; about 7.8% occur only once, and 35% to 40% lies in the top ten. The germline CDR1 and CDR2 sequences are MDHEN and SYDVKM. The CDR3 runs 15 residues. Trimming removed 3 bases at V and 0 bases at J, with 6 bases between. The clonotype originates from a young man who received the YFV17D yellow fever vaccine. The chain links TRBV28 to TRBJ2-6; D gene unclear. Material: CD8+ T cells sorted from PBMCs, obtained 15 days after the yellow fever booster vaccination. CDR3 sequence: CASSFSFSGANVLTF. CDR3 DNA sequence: TGTGCCAGCAGTTTCTCTTTCTCTGGGGCCAACGTCCTGACTTTC.